These 9 T cell receptor beta chains were all obtained from the same sample, sequenced in a study of T-cell memory formation after mild COVID-19. TCRdb analysed the 5' RACE reads with MiXCR anew, one entry per CDR3 protein. The table records fewer than 450,000 distinct CDR3 sequences, about 24% of them present only once. Sequences were obtained from PBMCs or a T cell subset sorted from them (not recorded which). Receptors were obtained from an adult woman who had mild COVID-19 (a few samples of this study predate the infection). Cell type and time point are not known.

The rearrangement uses TRBV5-6 and TRBJ2-7; D is perhaps TRBD2 (6 bases). The CDR3 loop spans 17 amino acids. V lost 4 bases and J lost 2, with 22 bases in between. Germline V gene data show CDR1 as SGHDT and CDR2 as YYEEEE. CDR3 sequence: CASSLSESAGSTYEQYV. Here the CDR3 DNA reads TGTGCCAGCAGCCTCTCTGAATCAGCGGGCTCAACCTACGAGCAGTACGTC.

The chain carries TRBV12-3 or TRBV12-4 and TRBJ2-1; maybe TRBD1 (5 bases). The CDR3 is 12 residues long. V dropped 3 bases and J dropped 12 bases, with 12 bases sitting between them. The CDR3, as DNA: TGTGCCAGCAGTTTGGCTCAGGGTGGGCAGTTCTTC. Its translation is CASSLAQGGQFF.

Ten or more counts support this clonotype. The chain joins TRBV5-1 to TRBJ1-4; perhaps TRBD1 as D (5 bases). The CDR3 loop spans 15 amino acids. Germline lookup yields CDR1 SGHRS and CDR2 YFSETQ. Trimming cost V 8 bases and J 7 bases, with 21 bases left between them. The DNA for the CDR3 is TGCGCCAGTCAAACTACGGATAAAAGGGGTGAAAAACTGTTTTTT. Its translation: CASQTTDKRGEKLFF.

The chain employs TRBV7-8 and TRBJ2-1, with 11 bases lining up with TRBD2. J gave up 12 bases and V 1 base, and 5 bases lay outside the gene matches. The CDR3 consists of 14 residues. Germline CDR1 is SGHVS and CDR2 is FQNEAQ. In DNA form, the CDR3 reads TGTGCCAGCAGCTTAGAGACTAGCGGGAAGGGGCAGTTCTTC. It yields the protein CASSLETSGKGQFF.

The J gene is TRBJ2-4, the V gene TRBV15; possible D gene TRBD2, 5 bases. The CDR3 length is 15 residues. Trimming shortened V by 2 bases and J by 2 bases, and 10 bases separated the two germline ends. Germline V gene data show CDR1 as LNHNV and CDR2 as YYDKDF (reference sequence). The CDR3 sequence: CATSRSGPSKNIQYF. The CDR3 DNA sequence: TGTGCCACCAGCAGAAGCGGACCATCCAAAAACATTCAGTACTTC.

The chain couples TRBV20-1 to TRBJ2-5, with 13 nucleotides matching TRBD2. J gave up 5 bases and V 8 bases, and 11 bases lay outside the gene matches. Looked up from germline, CDR1 is DFQATT and CDR2 is SNEGSKA (reference sequence). This CDR3 is 15 amino acids long. The CDR3 coding sequence is TGCAGTTCGCCTACTAGCGGGAGGGCGCAGGAGACCCAGTACTTC. It codes for CSSPTSGRAQETQYF.

The rearrangement uses TRBV7-9 and TRBJ2-3, with 7 bases lining up with TRBD2. The CDR3 length is 16 residues. The J segment lost 2 bases and the V segment lost 5 bases, leaving 10 bases of the junction unmatched. The germline CDR1 and CDR2 sequences are SEHNR and FQNEAQ (reference sequence). The CDR3 is CASSVPTGGTTDTQYF. The CDR3 nucleotides are TGTGCCAGCAGCGTACCAACCGGGGGGACCACAGATACGCAGTATTTT.

This clonotype occurred many times. This chain connects TRBV15 to TRBJ2-1, with TRBD2 matching over 12 bases. The CDR3 totals 16 residues. V shed 4 bases, J shed 5 bases, and the junction held 6 bases outside the gene matches. Germline V gives CDR1 LNHNV, CDR2 YYDKDF (reference sequence). The CDR3 nucleotides read TGTGCCACCAGCACTAGCGGGAGGGCCTTTAACAATGAGCAGTTCTTC. It specifies CATSTSGRAFNNEQFF.

There are a few counts of this clonotype. CDR3 sequence reads: CASTPSGRAGNEQFF. In nucleotides, the CDR3 is TGTGCCAGCACCCCTAGCGGGAGGGCCGGCAATGAGCAGTTCTTC. This chain joins TRBV12-3 or TRBV12-4 and TRBJ2-1, with 12 nucleotides matching TRBD2. The junction had 7 bases not matched to a gene; V was cut back by 7 bases and J by 6 bases. The CDR3 is 15 amino acids.